The TCR beta chain described here comes from a study of blood T cell repertoires in COVID-19. Study in general: Acute-phase and convalescent COVID-19 samples originated in the United States, Italy and Spain. T cells, B-cell-depleted T cells, or PBMCs provided the cDNA or gDNA that served as material.

Authors' analysis steps: From reference gene primer amplification, estimates of nucleated cell counts were derived. The data were produced by immunoSEQ multiplex PCR, yet TCRdb's version contains in-frame clones alone and is incomplete. V and J calls and clone size follow that table, whereas D and trimming were derived from the DNA. The data contain more than 35,000 clones, around four fifths of them singletons. V lost 2 bases and J lost 6; bases outside the gene matches: 13. The CDR3 sequence is 17 residues long. In germline, CDR1 is LGHNA, CDR2 YSLEER. V and J are TRBV4-3 and TRBJ1-2; 9 nucleotides align to TRBD1. What was sequenced was peripheral blood. The TCR was taken from a man aged 65 to 79 with acute or convalescent COVID-19. CDR3: CASSQPGTGSHWNGYTF. As DNA, the CDR3 is TGCGCCAGCAGCCAACCCGGGACAGGGAGTCACTGGAATGGCTACACCTTC.